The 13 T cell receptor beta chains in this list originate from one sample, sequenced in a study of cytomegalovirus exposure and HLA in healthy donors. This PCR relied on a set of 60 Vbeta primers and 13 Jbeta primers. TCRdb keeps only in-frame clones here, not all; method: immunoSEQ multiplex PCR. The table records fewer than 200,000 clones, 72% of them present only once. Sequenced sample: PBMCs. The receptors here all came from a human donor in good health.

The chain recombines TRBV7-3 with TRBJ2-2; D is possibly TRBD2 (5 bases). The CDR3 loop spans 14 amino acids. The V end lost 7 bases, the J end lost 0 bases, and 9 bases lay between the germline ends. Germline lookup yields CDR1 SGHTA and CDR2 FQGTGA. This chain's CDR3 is CASTPLANTGELFF. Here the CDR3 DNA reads TGTGCCAGCACCCCACTAGCGAACACCGGGGAGCTGTTTTTT.

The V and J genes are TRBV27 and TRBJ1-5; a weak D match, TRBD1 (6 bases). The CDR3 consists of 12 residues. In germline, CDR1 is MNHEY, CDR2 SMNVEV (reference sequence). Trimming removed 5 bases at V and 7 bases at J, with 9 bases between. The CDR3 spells CASSPGGQPQHF. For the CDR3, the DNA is TGTGCCAGCAGTCCTGGGGGCCAGCCCCAGCATTTT.

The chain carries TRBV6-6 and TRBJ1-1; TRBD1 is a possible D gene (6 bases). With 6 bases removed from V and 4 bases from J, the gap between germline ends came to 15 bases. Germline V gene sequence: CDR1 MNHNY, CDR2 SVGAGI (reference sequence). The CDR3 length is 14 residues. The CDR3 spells CASSPRRTATEAFF. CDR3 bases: TGTGCCAGCAGCCCCCGTCGGACAGCCACTGAAGCTTTCTTT.

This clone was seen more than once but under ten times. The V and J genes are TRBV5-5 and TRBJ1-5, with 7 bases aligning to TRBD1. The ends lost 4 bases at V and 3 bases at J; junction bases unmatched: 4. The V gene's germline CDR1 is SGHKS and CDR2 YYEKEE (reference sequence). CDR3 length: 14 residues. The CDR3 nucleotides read TGTGCCAGCAGCCCGACAGGGCCCAATCAGCCCCAGCATTTT. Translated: CASSPTGPNQPQHF.

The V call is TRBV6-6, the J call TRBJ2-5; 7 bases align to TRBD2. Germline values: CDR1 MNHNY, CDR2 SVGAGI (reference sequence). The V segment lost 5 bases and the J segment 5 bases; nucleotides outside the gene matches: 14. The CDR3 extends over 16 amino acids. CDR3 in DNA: TGTGCCAGCAGTGGGTGGACTAGTCTCGAGGTCGAGACCCAGTACTTC. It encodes CASSGWTSLEVETQYF.

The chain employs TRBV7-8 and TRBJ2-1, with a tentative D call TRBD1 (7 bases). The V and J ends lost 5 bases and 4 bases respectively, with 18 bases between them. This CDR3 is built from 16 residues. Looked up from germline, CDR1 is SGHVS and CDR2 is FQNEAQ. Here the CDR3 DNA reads TGTGCCAGCAGCAATAGGGGGCGGGGAGCGTACAATGAGCAGTTCTTC. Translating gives CASSNRGRGAYNEQFF.

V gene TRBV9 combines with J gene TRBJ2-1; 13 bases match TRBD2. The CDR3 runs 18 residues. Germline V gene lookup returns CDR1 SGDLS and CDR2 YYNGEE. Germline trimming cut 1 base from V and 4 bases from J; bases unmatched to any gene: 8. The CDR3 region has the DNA TGTGCCAGCAGCGTAACCGGGACTAGCGGGGAATATTACAATGAGCAGTTCTTC. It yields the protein CASSVTGTSGEYYNEQFF. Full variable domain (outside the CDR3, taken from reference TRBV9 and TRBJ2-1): DSGVTQTPKHLITATGQRVTLRCSPRSGDLSVYWYQQSLDQGLQFLIQYYNGEERAKGNILERFSAQQFPDLHSELNLSSLELGDSALYFCASSVTGTSGEYYNEQFFGPGTRLTVL.

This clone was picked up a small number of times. The CDR3 is CASSEGLAGTDTQYF. The CDR3 region has the DNA TGTGCCAGCAGCGAGGGACTAGCGGGCACAGATACGCAGTATTTT. The V call is TRBV9, the J call TRBJ2-3; 11 bases line up with TRBD2. This CDR3 has 15 amino acids. Looked up from germline, CDR1 is SGDLS and CDR2 is YYNGEE. Unmatched junction bases numbered 1, after V lost 3 bases and J lost 1 base.

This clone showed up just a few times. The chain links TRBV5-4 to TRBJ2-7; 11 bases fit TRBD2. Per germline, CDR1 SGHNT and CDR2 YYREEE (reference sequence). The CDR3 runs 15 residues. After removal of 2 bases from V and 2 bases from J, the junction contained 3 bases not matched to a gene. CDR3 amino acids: CASSFSGGAAYEQYF. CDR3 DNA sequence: TGTGCCAGCAGCTTTAGCGGGGGGGCCGCCTACGAGCAGTACTTC.

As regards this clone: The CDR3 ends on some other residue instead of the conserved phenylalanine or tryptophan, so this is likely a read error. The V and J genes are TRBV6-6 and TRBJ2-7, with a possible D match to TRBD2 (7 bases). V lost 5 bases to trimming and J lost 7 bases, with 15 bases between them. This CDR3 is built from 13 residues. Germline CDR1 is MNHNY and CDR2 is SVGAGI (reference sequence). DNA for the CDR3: TGTGCCAGCAGTGACTACAGGGAGGGAGAGCAGTACCTC. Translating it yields CASSDYREGEQYL.

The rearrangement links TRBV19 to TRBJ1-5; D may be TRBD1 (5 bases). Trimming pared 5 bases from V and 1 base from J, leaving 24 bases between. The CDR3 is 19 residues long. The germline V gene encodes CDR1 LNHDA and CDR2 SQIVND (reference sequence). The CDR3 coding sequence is TGTGCCAGTAGTCGTTCTGGTGGGGCTCTCCTCGTGAGCAATCAGCCCCAGCATTTT. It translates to CASSRSGGALLVSNQPQHF.

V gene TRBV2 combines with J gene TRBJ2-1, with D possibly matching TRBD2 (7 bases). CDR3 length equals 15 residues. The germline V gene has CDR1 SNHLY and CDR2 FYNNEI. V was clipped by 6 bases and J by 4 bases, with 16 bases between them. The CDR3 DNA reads TGTGCCAGCAGGACGGGGGCTAGCGGTTACAATGAGCAGTTCTTC. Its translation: CASRTGASGYNEQFF.

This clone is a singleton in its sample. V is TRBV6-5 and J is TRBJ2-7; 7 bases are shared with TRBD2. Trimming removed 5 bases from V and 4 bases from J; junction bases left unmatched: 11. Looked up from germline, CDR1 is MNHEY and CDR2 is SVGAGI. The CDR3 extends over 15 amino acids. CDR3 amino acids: CASSTTGTMLYEQYF. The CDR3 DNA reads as TGTGCCAGCAGTACCACCGGGACTATGCTTTACGAGCAGTACTTC.